These 5 T cell receptor beta chains originate from one sample sequenced in a study of blood T cell repertoires in COVID-19 (dated by TCRdb to 2019 to 2021). Library preparation was by the immunoSEQ multiplex PCR assay. Drawn from immuneACCESS, this table holds only the in-frame rearrangements with V and J called that TCRdb kept. Clones are partly lost; checked studies trace under half to an unresolved V gene and leave the rest unexplained. For this sample there are about 150,000 clones; about four fifths appear just once. Of the sample, over 12% falls within the top ten clones. The sample comprised peripheral blood. Source of these receptors: a human donor with acute or convalescent COVID-19. The donor label of this sample is uncertain.

This rearrangement joins TRBV27 to TRBJ1-5, with 9 bases that match TRBD1. This CDR3 has 17 amino acids. CDR1 MNHEY and CDR2 SMNVEV come from the germline V gene (reference sequence). V lost 6 bases to trimming and J lost 1 base; unmatched junction nucleotides: 10. CDR3 sequence (DNA): TGTGCCAGCAGGGGGACAGGGCTTGGGGGGAGCAATCAGCCCCAGCATTTT. It translates to CASRGTGLGGSNQPQHF.

The CDR3 DNA reads as TGTGCCGACACTGGGGACAGGAACACTGAAGCTTTCTTT. Amino acid sequence: CADTGDRNTEAFF. The chain links TRBV2 to TRBJ1-1, with 7 bases identical to TRBD1. The CDR3 is 13 residues long. J lost 1 base, V lost 11 bases, and 7 bases had no gene match. Germline V lookup: CDR1 SNHLY, CDR2 FYNNEI.

The chain is built from TRBV19 and TRBJ2-5; possibly TRBD2 for D (6 bases). The CDR3 length is 13 residues. V dropped 4 bases and J dropped 4 bases, with 10 bases sitting between them. The V gene's germline CDR1 is LNHDA and CDR2 SQIVND (reference sequence). The CDR3 region has the DNA TGTGCCAGTAGTACAGGACTAAGAGAGACCCAGTACTTC. Its protein is CASSTGLRETQYF.

The J gene is TRBJ2-3, the V gene TRBV6-2 or TRBV6-3, with TRBD2 matching over 7 bases. Germline CDR1 is MNHEY and CDR2 is SVGEGT. The trim removed 2 bases at V and 3 bases at J, leaving 11 bases unmatched. The CDR3 spans 17 residues. The CDR3, as DNA: TGTGCCAGCAGTTACCCTACGGTAGCGGGCCAAACAGATACGCAGTATTTT. Protein: CASSYPTVAGQTDTQYF.

About this clone itself: The same CDR3 arises from other DNA sequences in this sample as well. The chain has TRBV3-1 (or the pseudogene TRBV3-2) and TRBJ2-2; TRBD2 is a possible D gene (6 bases). Germline V gene data show CDR1 as LGHDT and CDR2 as YNNKEL (reference sequence). Trimming stripped 1 base from V and 1 base from J, with 10 bases between. The CDR3 consists of 16 residues. The CDR3 nucleotides are TGTGCCAGCAGCCAAGCGGGACTTATGAACACCGGGGAGCTGTTTTTT. Translated: CASSQAGLMNTGELFF.